Below, 14 T cell receptor beta chains from the same sample are listed, as sequenced in a study of OX40 agonist ivuxolimab in advanced cancers. Data came from immunoSEQ multiplex PCR; TCRdb stores just in-frame clones and leaves some out. The data contain some 45,000 clones, 65% to 85% of them singletons. Specimen: CD4+ or CD8+ T cells sorted from blood, collected in a trial of the OX40 agonist ivuxolimab. The receptors originated from an adult with an advanced solid tumor such as melanoma, head and neck, liver or kidney cancer.

This clone was seen just once. The chain is built from TRBV7-3 and TRBJ1-1; D remains unclear. The CDR3 length is 13 residues. V dropped 1 base and J dropped 5 bases, with 8 bases sitting between them. Germline CDR1 is SGHTA and CDR2 is FQGTGA. The CDR3 protein is CASSLRVDTEAFF. The CDR3 DNA is TGTGCCAGCAGCTTAAGAGTAGATACTGAAGCTTTCTTT.

The gene calls are TRBV5-1 and TRBJ2-5, with D tentatively TRBD2 (5 bases). The CDR3 runs to 12 residues. Per the germline V gene, CDR1 is SGHRS and CDR2 is YFSETQ. Trimming left V 3 bases short and J 2 bases short, with 5 bases between. CDR3 nucleotides: TGCGCCAGCAGCTGGGAGCAAGAGACCCAGTACTTC. Translating gives CASSWEQETQYF.

This sequence joins TRBV2 and TRBJ2-4; 8 nucleotides match TRBD1. The germline V gene encodes CDR1 SNHLY and CDR2 FYNNEI. V was pared by 6 bases and J by 2 bases, with 3 bases of the junction left unmatched. The CDR3 contains 14 residues. CDR3 DNA: TGTGCCAGCAGGGGACAGGTCACCAAAAACATTCAGTACTTC. Encoded protein: CASRGQVTKNIQYF.

The J gene is TRBJ2-3, the V gene TRBV9, with 10 bases that match TRBD1. V was pared by 3 bases and J by 8 bases, with 9 bases of the junction left unmatched. CDR1 SGDLS and CDR2 YYNGEE come from the germline V gene. This CDR3 is built from 15 residues. DNA of the CDR3: TGTGCCAGCAGCGCCTCCGGGACAGGGGTGGTTACGCAGTATTTT. Amino acid sequence: CASSASGTGVVTQYF.

The CDR3 here is CASTHEGSGNQPQHF. CDR3 DNA sequence: TGTGCCAGCACTCATGAGGGTTCTGGCAATCAGCCCCAGCATTTT. The chain links TRBV6-6 to TRBJ1-5; no clear D gene. The CDR3 covers 15 residues. V shed 7 bases and J shed 2 bases, with 15 bases lying between them. CDR1 is MNHNY, CDR2 SVGAGI, per germline (reference sequence).

The chain carries TRBV30 and TRBJ1-5, with no clear D. Per the germline V gene, CDR1 is GTSNPN and CDR2 is SVGIG (reference sequence). There are 14 residues in the CDR3. The V and J ends lost 0 bases and 4 bases respectively, with 10 bases between them. CDR3 nucleotides: TGTGCCTGGAGTGTCGGGTCGGGGAATCAGCCCCAGCATTTT. Protein sequence: CAWSVGSGNQPQHF.

The V gene is TRBV28, the J gene TRBJ2-3; tentatively, D is TRBD2 (6 bases). Germline V gene sequence: CDR1 MDHEN, CDR2 SYDVKM. The CDR3 contains 13 residues. Deletions cut 3 bases from V and 5 bases from J, with 9 bases between. In nucleotides, the CDR3 is TGTGCCAGCAGTTTGTCGGGAGTAGATACGCAGTATTTT. Translated, it gives CASSLSGVDTQYF.

The chain carries TRBV4-1 and TRBJ1-5, with 7 bases fitting TRBD1. V lost 5 bases to trimming and J lost 2 bases; unmatched junction nucleotides: 12. The CDR3 contains 17 residues. The V gene's germline CDR1 is MGHRA and CDR2 YSYEKL. As DNA, the CDR3 is TGCGCCAGCAGCGCCGGAGTGAACAGGGGAGGCAATCAGCCCCAGCATTTT. Its protein product is CASSAGVNRGGNQPQHF.

The J gene is TRBJ1-2, the V gene TRBV6-6; D is unclear. The CDR3 length is 16 residues. The V end was cut by 7 bases, the J end by 8 bases, with 26 bases between. Germline lookup yields CDR1 MNHNY and CDR2 SVGAGI (reference sequence). The CDR3 sequence: CASTSHGGVGYEGYTF. The CDR3 nucleotides read TGTGCCAGCACTAGCCACGGCGGGGTGGGTTACGAGGGCTACACCTTC.

This clone appeared a single time. This chain connects TRBV19 to TRBJ2-7; 11 bases agree with TRBD2. The J segment lost 2 bases and the V segment lost 4 bases, leaving 7 bases of the junction unmatched. Per the germline V gene, CDR1 is LNHDA and CDR2 is SQIVND (reference sequence). This CDR3 spans 16 amino acids. The CDR3, as DNA: TGTGCCAGTAGTAAGGGTCTAGCGGGAGGACCCTACGAGCAGTACTTC. Amino acids: CASSKGLAGGPYEQYF.

The V call is TRBV6-1, the J call TRBJ2-6; the D is unclear. Deletions cut 3 bases from V and 2 bases from J, with 5 bases between. Germline V gives CDR1 MNHNS, CDR2 SASEGT. The CDR3 length is 14 residues. The CDR3 DNA sequence: TGTGCCAGCAGTGACTTAGCTGGGGCCAACGTCCTGACTTTC. Translating it yields CASSDLAGANVLTF.

This sequence joins TRBV9 and TRBJ2-2; 8 nucleotides agree with TRBD1. Unmatched junction bases numbered 11, after V lost 3 bases and J lost 7 bases. Germline CDR1 and CDR2: SGDLS and YYNGEE. This CDR3 has 16 residues. The DNA for the CDR3 is TGTGCCAGCAGCGGACCTGAACAGGGGGTTAGCGGGGAGCTGTTTTTT. This translates into CASSGPEQGVSGELFF.

V gene TRBV10-2 combines with J gene TRBJ1-1; D unresolved. V lost 6 bases, J lost 7 bases, and 12 bases lay in between. From germline, CDR1 is WSHSY and CDR2 SAAADI. The length of the CDR3 is 12 residues. CDR3 sequence: CASRAPWGEAFF. CDR3 coding DNA: TGCGCCAGCAGGGCACCTTGGGGTGAAGCTTTCTTT.

This sequence joins TRBV7-9 and TRBJ1-6; D is undetermined. V shed 1 base and J shed 6 bases, with 4 bases lying between them. The CDR3 totals 13 residues. Germline V CDR1 and CDR2: SEHNR, FQNEAQ (reference sequence). The CDR3 bases are TGTGCCAGCAGCTTAGAGAGTAATTCACCCCTCCACTTT. It is translated as CASSLESNSPLHF.